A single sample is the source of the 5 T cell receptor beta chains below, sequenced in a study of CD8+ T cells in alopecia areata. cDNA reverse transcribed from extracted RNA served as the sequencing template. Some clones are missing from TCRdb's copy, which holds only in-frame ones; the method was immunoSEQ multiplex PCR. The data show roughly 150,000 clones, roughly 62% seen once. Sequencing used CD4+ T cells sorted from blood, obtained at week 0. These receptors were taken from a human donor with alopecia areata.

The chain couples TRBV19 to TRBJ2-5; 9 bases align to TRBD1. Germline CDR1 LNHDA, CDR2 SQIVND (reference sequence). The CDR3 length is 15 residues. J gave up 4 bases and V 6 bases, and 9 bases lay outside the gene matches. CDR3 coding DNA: TGTGCCAGTAGCGACACCGGGACAGGGACAGAGACCCAGTACTTC. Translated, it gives CASSDTGTGTETQYF.

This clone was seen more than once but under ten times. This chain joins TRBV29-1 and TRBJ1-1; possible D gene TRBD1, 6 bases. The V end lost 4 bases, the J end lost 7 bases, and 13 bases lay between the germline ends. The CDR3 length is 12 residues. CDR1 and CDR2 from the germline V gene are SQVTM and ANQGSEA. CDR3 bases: TGCAGCGTTGTCCCGGGACAACTTGAAGCTTTCTTT. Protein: CSVVPGQLEAFF.

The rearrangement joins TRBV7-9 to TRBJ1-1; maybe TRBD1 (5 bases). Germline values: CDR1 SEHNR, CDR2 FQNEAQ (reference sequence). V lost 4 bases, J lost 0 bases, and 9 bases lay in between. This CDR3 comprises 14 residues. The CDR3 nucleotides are TGTGCCAGCAGCTGGGGCGGATTGAACACTGAAGCTTTCTTT. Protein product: CASSWGGLNTEAFF.

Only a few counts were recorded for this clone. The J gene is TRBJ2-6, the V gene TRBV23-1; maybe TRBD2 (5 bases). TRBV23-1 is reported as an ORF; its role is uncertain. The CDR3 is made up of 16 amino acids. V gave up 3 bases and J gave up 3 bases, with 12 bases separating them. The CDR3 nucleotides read TGCGCCAGCAGTCACTGGAGGATGGGTGGGGCCAACGTCCTGACTTTC. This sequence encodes CASSHWRMGGANVLTF.

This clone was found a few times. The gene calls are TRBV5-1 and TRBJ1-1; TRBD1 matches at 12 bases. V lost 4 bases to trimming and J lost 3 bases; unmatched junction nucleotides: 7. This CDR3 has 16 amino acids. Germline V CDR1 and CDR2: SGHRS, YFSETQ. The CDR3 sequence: CASSPGTGGRYTEAFF. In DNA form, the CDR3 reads TGCGCCAGCAGCCCCGGGACAGGGGGCCGGTACACTGAAGCTTTCTTT.